This TCR beta chain was identified in a study of human T cells and chemical hapten exposure (dated by TCRdb to about 2021). Study-wide context: For sensitization, 2% DPC in acetone was applied to a roughly 2 cm by roughly 2 cm area of upper inner arm skin. Throughout the roughly 26-week study period, patients were also given weekly therapeutic DPC doses on the scalp. Patch tests used Finn chambers with 0.01% DPC on the upper back, scored after 6 days by International Contact Dermatitis Research Group standards. The patient cohort, mostly female, included alopecia areata with under or over 50% scalp involvement, alopecia totalis and alopecia universalis. Libraries were pooled for sequencing, and variation in per-sample TCR yields was attributed mainly to small differences in library volumes within the pool. This study followed changes in the peripheral blood TCR repertoire in vivo during primary and secondary sensitization of alopecia patients to the hapten diphenylcyclopropenone (DPC). Blood samples were taken from patients before sensitization (week 0) and at 2, 6 and about 24 weeks after DPC sensitization. Twenty-nine alopecia patients provided blood for TCR sequencing at one to four time points (pre-sensitization, 2, 6 and 24 weeks).

The CDR3, from cysteine to phenylalanine, totals 15 residues. The read is trimmed to its CDR3 DNA, 45 bases read in frame from base 1. Taken from the germline V gene, the CDR1 and CDR2 loops are SGHTA and FQGTGA. Trimming costs V 2 bases and J 6 bases, and their ends lie 14 bases apart. What the authors observed across the whole study: Alopecia, a presumed autoimmune disease, was present in all patients, so the immune response of the patients might differ from that of healthy individuals. Significantly more large CDR3 similarity clusters were formed by expanded TCRs than by pre-sensitization or healthy control sets, consistent with antigen-driven responses. Patch test score was positively correlated with the number of PT1 expanded TCRs, with significance at thresholds 8, 16 and 32 but not at 4. After repeated subsampling, changes were observed in the strength of the expansion versus patch-test correlation and in the threshold at which the correlation became significant. No change with DPC sensitization was found in the number of TCRs above 1 in 1000 frequency, and no evidence of global repertoire structure alterations was found.

The library was obtained by RACE. Reads for this sample came from a NextSeq 500. Library preparation attached unique molecular identifiers to individual cDNA molecules for quantitative, reproducible TCR counting. From each blood RNA sample, both TCR alpha and TCR beta chains were sequenced. For the original study's pipeline: The median number of TCRs per sample was 90,000 to 100,000, ranging from about 23,224 to 690,600. V, J and CDR3 annotation of the TCR reads was performed with the Decombinator software suite. For PS versus PT1 abundance plots, all samples were subsampled to the same number of TCRs (28,000). TCRs were defined as expanded if absent before sensitization and observed at least eight times at the 2-week time point. TCRdb reworked the public reads: Q25 trimming with fastp, MiXCR clone assembly, productive beta chains retained. All rows with the same CDR3 protein become a single entry with the most common DNA and genes. The V and J calls shown here were made by TCRdb, not taken from the authors' results. The sample table records roughly 64,000 distinct CDR3 sequences; approximately 10% of these occur just once. Approximately 2% of the sample is taken by the ten largest.

In the case of this clonotype: Its antigen remains unidentified. Qualities for individual bases were not recorded, and no much larger clone is one base off.

The intended sense of this specimen's time point label: patch test 3, about 24 weeks after DPC sensitization. What the treatment or condition label conveys for this sample: therapeutic diphenylcyclopropenone sensitization with weekly scalp DPC. At each patch-test visit, blood was drawn before the patch test was applied. Patients were eligible if aged 18 to 70, diagnosed with alopecia and judged suitable for DPC therapy, and pregnant patients were excluded. Total RNA was extracted from unfractionated whole blood that had been collected in Tempus Blood RNA tubes. Sequences were derived from whole blood, sampled in connection with sensitization to the hapten diphenylcyclopropenone (DPC). This sequence was found in a woman in her twenties or thirties with alopecia areata. Some clones in this sample may be carry-over from other donors' samples. In this chain, TRBV7-3 is recombined with TRBJ2-1; TRBD2 might be the D gene, on 5 matching bases. Read as DNA, the sequence is TGTGCCAGCAGCTTAGACTTAGGACTTCCCAATGAGCAGTTCTTC. Its coded protein is CASSLDLGLPNEQFF.